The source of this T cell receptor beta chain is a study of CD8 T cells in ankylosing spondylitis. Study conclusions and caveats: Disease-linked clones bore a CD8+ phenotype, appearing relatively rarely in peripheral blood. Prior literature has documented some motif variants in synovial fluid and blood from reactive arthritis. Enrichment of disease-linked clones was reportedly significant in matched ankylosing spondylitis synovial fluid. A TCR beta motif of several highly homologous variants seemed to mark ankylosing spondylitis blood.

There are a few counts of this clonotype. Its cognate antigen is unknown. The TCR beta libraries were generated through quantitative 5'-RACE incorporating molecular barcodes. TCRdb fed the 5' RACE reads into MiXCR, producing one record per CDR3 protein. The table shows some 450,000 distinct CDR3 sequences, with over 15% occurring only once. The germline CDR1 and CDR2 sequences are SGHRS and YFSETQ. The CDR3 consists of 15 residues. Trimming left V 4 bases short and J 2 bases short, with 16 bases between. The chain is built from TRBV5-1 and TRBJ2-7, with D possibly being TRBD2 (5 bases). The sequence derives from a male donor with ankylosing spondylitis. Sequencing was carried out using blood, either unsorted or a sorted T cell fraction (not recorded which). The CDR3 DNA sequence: TGCGCCAGCAGCCCAATTACCGGGCGGGCCTACGAGCAGTACTTC. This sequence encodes CASSPITGRAYEQYF.